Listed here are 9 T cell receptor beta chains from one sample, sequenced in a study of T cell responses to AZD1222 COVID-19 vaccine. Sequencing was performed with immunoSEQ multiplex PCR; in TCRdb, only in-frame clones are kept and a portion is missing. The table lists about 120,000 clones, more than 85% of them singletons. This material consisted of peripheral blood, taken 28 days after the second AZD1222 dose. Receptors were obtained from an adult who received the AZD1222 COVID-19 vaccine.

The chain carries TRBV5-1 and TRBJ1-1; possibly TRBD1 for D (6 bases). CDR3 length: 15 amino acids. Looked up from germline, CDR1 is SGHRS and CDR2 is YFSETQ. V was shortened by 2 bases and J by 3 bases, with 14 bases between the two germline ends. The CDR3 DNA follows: TGCGCCAGCAGCTTCCGGGAACAGGGCTACACTGAAGCTTTCTTT. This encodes CASSFREQGYTEAFF.

This chain's CDR3 is CATSRDPGYYEQYF. The DNA for the CDR3 is TGTGCCACCAGCAGAGATCCCGGCTACTACGAGCAGTACTTC. This rearrangement joins TRBV15 to TRBJ2-7; D not resolved. From germline, CDR1 is LNHNV and CDR2 YYDKDF (reference sequence). CDR3 length: 14 residues. Trimming pared 0 bases from V and 3 bases from J, leaving 9 bases between. The variable domain in full, with the rest retrieved from reference TRBV15 and TRBJ2-7, is DAMVIQNPRYQVTQFGKPVTLSCSQTLNHNVMYWYQQKSSQAPKLLFHYYDKDFNNEADTPDNFQSRRPNTSFCFLDIRSPGLGDTAMYLCATSRDPGYYEQYFGPGTRLTVT.

The CDR3 region is CASSGSRGGFSYEQYF. Here the CDR3 DNA reads TGTGCCAGCAGCGGCTCCCGAGGGGGGTTCTCCTACGAGCAGTACTTC. This rearrangement joins TRBV5-4 to TRBJ2-7; D is perhaps TRBD1 or TRBD2 (6 bases each). Germline V gives CDR1 SGHNT, CDR2 YYREEE (reference sequence). This CDR3 is 16 amino acids long. V lost 4 bases to trimming and J lost 0 bases, with 17 bases between them.

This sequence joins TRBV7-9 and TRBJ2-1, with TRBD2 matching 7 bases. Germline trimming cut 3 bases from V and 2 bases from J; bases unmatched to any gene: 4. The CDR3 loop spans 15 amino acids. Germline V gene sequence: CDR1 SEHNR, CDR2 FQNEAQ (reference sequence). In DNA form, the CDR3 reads TGTGCCAGCAGCTTGGCCGCGGGGGCCTACAATGAGCAGTTCTTC. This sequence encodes CASSLAAGAYNEQFF. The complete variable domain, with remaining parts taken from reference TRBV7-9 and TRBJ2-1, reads DTGVSQNPRHKITKRGQNVTFRCDPISEHNRLYWYRQTLGQGPEFLTYFQNEAQLEKSRLLSDRFSAERPKGSFSTLEIQRTEQGDSAMYLCASSLAAGAYNEQFFGPGTRLTVL.

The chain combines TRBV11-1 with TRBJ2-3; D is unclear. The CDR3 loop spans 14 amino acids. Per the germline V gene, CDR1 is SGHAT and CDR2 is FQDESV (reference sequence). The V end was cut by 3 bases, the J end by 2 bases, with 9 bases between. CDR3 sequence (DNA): TGTGCCAGCAGCTTCTCCAGAGCCACAGATACGCAGTATTTT. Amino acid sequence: CASSFSRATDTQYF.

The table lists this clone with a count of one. CDR3 in DNA: TGTGCCAGTAGCTCTGGTTCGGGCCCTAATGAAAAACTGTTTTTT. This encodes CASSSGSGPNEKLFF. The gene calls are TRBV19 and TRBJ1-4; D gene unclear. Germline CDR1 and CDR2: LNHDA and SQIVND (reference sequence). This CDR3 has 15 amino acids. Between the trimmed V and J ends, which lost 6 bases and 3 bases, there was a span of 14 bases.

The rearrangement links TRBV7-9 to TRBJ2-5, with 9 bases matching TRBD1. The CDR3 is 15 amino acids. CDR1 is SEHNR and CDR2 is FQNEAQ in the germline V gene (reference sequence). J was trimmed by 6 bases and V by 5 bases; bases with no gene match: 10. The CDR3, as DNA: TGTGCCAGCAGCGCGGGGACAGGGCCAGACCAGACCCAGTACTTC. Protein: CASSAGTGPDQTQYF.

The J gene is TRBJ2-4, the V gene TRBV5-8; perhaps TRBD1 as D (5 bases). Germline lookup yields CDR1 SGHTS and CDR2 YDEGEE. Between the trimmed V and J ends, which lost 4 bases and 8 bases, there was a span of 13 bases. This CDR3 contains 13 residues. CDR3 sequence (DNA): TGTGCCAGCAGCAGCAGGGCGACTTACATTCAGTACTTC. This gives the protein CASSSRATYIQYF.

CDR3 bases: TGTGCCAGCGAGGGGACCCGCAAGGGCGGCTACACCTTC. It codes for CASEGTRKGGYTF. This rearrangement joins TRBV6-5 to TRBJ1-2, with D possibly being TRBD1 (5 bases). CDR1 and CDR2 from the germline V gene are MNHEY and SVGAGI. Trimming took 8 bases from V and 8 from J, leaving 18 bases between them. The CDR3 spans 13 residues.